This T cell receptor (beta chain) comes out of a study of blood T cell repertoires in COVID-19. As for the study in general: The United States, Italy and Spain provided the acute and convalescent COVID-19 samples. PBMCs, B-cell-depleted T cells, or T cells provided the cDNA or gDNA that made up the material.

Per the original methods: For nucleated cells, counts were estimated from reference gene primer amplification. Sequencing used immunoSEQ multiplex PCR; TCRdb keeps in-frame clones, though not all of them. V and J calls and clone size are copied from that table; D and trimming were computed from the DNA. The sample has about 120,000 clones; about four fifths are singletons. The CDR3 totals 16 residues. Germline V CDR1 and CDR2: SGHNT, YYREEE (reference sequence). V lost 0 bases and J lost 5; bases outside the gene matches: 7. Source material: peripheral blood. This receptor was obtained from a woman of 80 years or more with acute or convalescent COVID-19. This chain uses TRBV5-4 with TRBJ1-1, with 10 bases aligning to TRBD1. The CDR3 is CASSLAGAGQGTEAFF. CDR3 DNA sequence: TGTGCCAGCAGCTTGGCCGGGGCGGGACAGGGGACTGAAGCTTTCTTT. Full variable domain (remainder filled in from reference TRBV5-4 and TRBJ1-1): ETGVTQSPTHLIKTRGQQVTLRCSSQSGHNTVSWYQQALGQGPQFIFQYYREEENGRGNFPPRFSGLQFPNYSSELNVNALELDDSALYLCASSLAGAGQGTEAFFGQGTRLTVV.